This TCR beta chain originates from a study of identical twins. General observations from the study: Invariant MAIT and iNKT cells could partly confound zero-insertion analyses.

Germline CDR1 is SNHLY and CDR2 is FYNNEI. Trimming removed 7 bases from V and 4 bases from J; junction bases left unmatched: 4. This CDR3 spans 13 amino acids. Template switching added a universal primer binding site, and final cDNA carried unique molecular identifiers. TCRdb re-analysed the 5' RACE reads in MiXCR, keeping a single row per CDR3 protein. This sample has 700,000 or so distinct CDR3 sequences; 8% to 9% occur once, and the top ten carry around 0.98%. This clonotype has just a few counts. Its specificity is unknown. The sample also formed part of further work on yellow fever vaccine responses in identical twins. That paper adds: The T cell response to vaccination in identical twins was reportedly partly convergent and partly personalized.

The specimen sequenced was PBMCs. The rearrangement uses TRBV2 and TRBJ2-3; 8 bases line up with TRBD2. The TCR originated in a woman younger than 30 in good health. CDR3 amino acids: CASKNGGADTQYF. DNA of the CDR3: TGTGCCAGCAAGAACGGGGGGGCAGATACGCAGTATTTT.